This TCR delta chain was identified during a study of gamma-delta chains in newborns, infants, children (dated by TCRdb to about 2019). The study in broad terms: In the study title, it is stated that polyclonal expansion of innate gammadelta T cells is driven by microbial exposure immediately after birth. How innate gammadelta T cell populations in human newborns were shaped by microbial exposure immediately after birth was investigated in the study.

V and J are trimmed by 2 bases and 4 bases, and the gene matches miss 6 bases of the junction. Spanning cysteine to phenylalanine, the CDR3 consists of 15 amino acids. Kept here is only the CDR3 DNA, which spans 45 bases and is read in frame from base 1. Looking up the germline V gene yields CDR1 GEAIGNYY and CDR2 EKD. Sequencing used an Illumina MiSeq. The public reads were reprocessed by TCRdb using CATT, and rows of matching DNA were later combined. The sample profile shows fewer than 8,500 delta-chain clones; 0.6% to 0.8% of them were found once. The ten largest account for about a sixth of the sample. Concerning this clone itself: There is no known antigen for this receptor. A much more abundant neighbour one base away suggests this may be a read error.

The chain is encoded by TRDV2 joined to TRDJ2; the central 7 bases match TRDD3. Input material: blood. This receptor was identified in a child who was a newborn, infant or young child, either healthy, febrile or measles-vaccinated (not recorded which). The CDR3 in this case is CACDIPGDSTAQLFF. In nucleotide form, the sequence is TGTGCCTGTGACATACCGGGGGATTCGACAGCACAACTCTTCTTT.